The 21 T cell receptor beta chains reported below all come from one sample, sequenced in a study of HIV-infected children after antiretroviral therapy interruption. Treatment: PENTA 11 planned treatment interruption arm or continuous ART arm. The TCR library was built from RNA with a 3' RACE protocol and unique molecular identifiers. TCRdb fed the 3' RACE reads into MiXCR, producing one record per CDR3 protein. The data hold around 41,000 distinct CDR3 sequences, with more than 6.5% observed a single time. The specimen comprised CD45RA+ CD4+ T cells from PBMCs, pooled from several time points, sampled from a donor given antiretroviral therapy, either interrupted or continuous. Subset meaning: naive CD4+ CD45RA+ CD45RO- T cells. Receptor source: a pool of human donors with HIV.

Many counts were recorded for this clonotype. CDR3 protein: CASSPGQGATNEKLFF. The DNA for the CDR3 is TGTGCCAGCAGCCCCGGACAGGGTGCTACTAATGAAAAACTGTTTTTT. This chain uses TRBV7-9 with TRBJ1-4, with 8 nucleotides matching TRBD1. Germline CDR1 is SEHNR and CDR2 is FQNEAQ (reference sequence). The CDR3 is made up of 16 amino acids. The V and J ends lost 5 bases and 2 bases, in that order; junction bases with no gene match: 7.

The rearrangement joins TRBV20-1 to TRBJ2-1; 9 bases are a match to TRBD1. J gave up 0 bases and V 7 bases, and 4 bases lay outside the gene matches. CDR3 length: 14 amino acids. CDR1 is DFQATT and CDR2 is SNEGSKA in the germline V gene (reference sequence). This CDR3 is CSGGQGSSYNEQFF. The CDR3 coding sequence is TGCAGTGGGGGACAGGGAAGCTCCTACAATGAGCAGTTCTTC.

This clonotype was counted many times. The chain has TRBV21-1 and TRBJ2-5; the listed D gene, TRBD1, was not tested against the DNA. TRBV21-1 counts as a pseudogene. This CDR3 has 12 amino acids. CDR3 sequence (DNA): TGTGCCAGCAATGACAGGGGCAAGACCCAGTACTTC. Translation: CASNDRGKTQYF.

This clonotype was seen a few times. V usage is TRBV20-1 and J usage is TRBJ1-5; D might be TRBD1 (5 bases). CDR3 length: 15 residues. Looked up from germline, CDR1 is DFQATT and CDR2 is SNEGSKA (reference sequence). V lost 2 bases and J lost 1, with 12 bases in between. The CDR3 coding sequence is TGCAGTGCTAGACGGCCGCGGGGGAGCAATCAGCCCCAGCATTTT. It encodes CSARRPRGSNQPQHF.

The sample holds a few counts of this clonotype. CDR3 sequence reads: CASIDRIFTDTQYF. The CDR3 DNA reads as TGTGCCAGCATTGACAGGATTTTTACAGATACGCAGTATTTT. The chain carries TRBV6-6 and TRBJ2-3; possible D gene TRBD1, 6 bases. With 7 bases removed from V and 3 bases from J, the gap between germline ends came to 14 bases. The CDR3 sequence is 14 residues long. The germline V gene encodes CDR1 MNHNY and CDR2 SVGAGI (reference sequence).

In its sample, this clonotype was seen many times. The chain recombines TRBV6-2 or TRBV6-3 with TRBJ2-7, with unresolved D. The V end was cut by 6 bases, the J end by 3 bases, with 21 bases between. Germline V gene data show CDR1 as MNHEY and CDR2 as SVGEGT. CDR3 length: 16 residues. The CDR3 region is CASRTLGSPNYYEQYF. The CDR3 region has the DNA TGTGCCAGCAGAACCTTGGGCAGCCCCAACTACTACGAGCAGTACTTC.

The sample holds many counts of this clonotype. V gene TRBV10-2 combines with J gene TRBJ1-1; TRBD1 matches 7 bases. Unmatched junction bases numbered 9, after V lost 5 bases and J lost 0 bases. CDR3 length: 16 residues. The germline V gene has CDR1 WSHSY and CDR2 SAAADI. For the CDR3, the DNA is TGCGCCAGCAGTTGGGACAGCCGAGGGTTGAACACTGAAGCTTTCTTT. Protein product: CASSWDSRGLNTEAFF.

This clonotype was seen ten or more times. The chain is built from TRBV4-3 and TRBJ1-6; 7 nucleotides align to TRBD1. The trim removed 3 bases at V and 10 bases at J, leaving 9 bases unmatched. Germline V CDR1 and CDR2: LGHNA, YSLEER. CDR3 size: 15 residues. The CDR3 reads CASSQEDRVGSPLHF. DNA for the CDR3: TGCGCCAGCAGCCAGGAAGACAGGGTCGGGTCACCCCTCCACTTT.

Within the sample, this clonotype is medium-sized. The chain uses TRBV11-1 and TRBJ2-7; TRBD1 agrees at 9 bases. Germline loops: CDR1 SGHAT, CDR2 FQDESV (reference sequence). This CDR3 is 12 amino acids long. V gave up 5 bases and J gave up 10 bases; unmatched junction bases: 6. The CDR3 is CASSRDRVEQYF. The CDR3 nucleotides are TGTGCCAGCAGCAGGGACAGGGTTGAACAGTACTTC.

This clonotype has ten or more counts. This chain links TRBV19 with TRBJ2-6; TRBD2 aligns across 8 bases. Germline V gene lookup returns CDR1 LNHDA and CDR2 SQIVND (reference sequence). With 8 bases clipped from V and 2 bases from J, the junction kept 11 bases outside the gene matches. The CDR3 loop spans 17 amino acids. The CDR3 is CASRNTGGAAGANVLTF. The CDR3 DNA is TGTGCCAGTCGTAATACCGGGGGGGCTGCTGGGGCCAACGTCCTGACTTTC.

This clonotype came up a few times. The chain carries TRBV2 and TRBJ2-5, with D perhaps TRBD2 (6 bases). V gave up 2 bases and J gave up 6 bases, with 13 bases separating them. The CDR3 runs to 14 residues. Germline CDR1 is SNHLY and CDR2 is FYNNEI. The CDR3 sequence: CASSESSGGKTQYF. The CDR3 region has the DNA TGTGCCAGCAGTGAATCGTCAGGAGGGAAGACCCAGTACTTC.

This clonotype was counted only a few times. The V call is TRBV14, the J call TRBJ2-5; D is unclear. The CDR3 totals 14 residues. Trimming removed 3 bases at V and 5 bases at J, with 13 bases between. Germline assignment: CDR1 SGHDN and CDR2 FVKESK. As DNA, the CDR3 is TGTGCCAGCAGCCAGTTGGGCGCTGGGGAGACCCAGTACTTC. It is translated as CASSQLGAGETQYF.

This clonotype was detected ten times or more. The V call is TRBV20-1, the J call TRBJ1-1, with D possibly TRBD1 on 5 matching bases. The CDR3 sequence is 12 residues long. Trimming pared 3 bases from V and 7 bases from J, leaving 12 bases between. Germline-derived CDR1 and CDR2 are DFQATT and SNEGSKA (reference sequence). The CDR3 reads CSASEGADEAFF. The CDR3 coding sequence is TGCAGTGCTAGCGAAGGGGCAGATGAAGCTTTCTTT.

This clonotype counts as medium-sized. The rearrangement uses TRBV12-3 or TRBV12-4 and TRBJ1-1; no clear D gene. V gave up 6 bases and J gave up 5 bases, with 16 bases separating them. CDR3 size: 14 residues. The CDR3 DNA reads TGTGCCAGCAGCTGGGGAGGGCTGCGAACTGAAGCTTTCTTT. Encoded protein: CASSWGGLRTEAFF.

This clonotype was counted many times. Mismatch with germline at one junction end may stem from a read error. V usage is TRBV6-6 and J usage is TRBJ1-4, with TRBD1 matching over 8 bases. CDR3 length: 17 residues. Germline V lookup: CDR1 MNHNY, CDR2 SVGAGI (reference sequence). CDR3: CASSDPGTGISNERLFF. DNA for the CDR3: TGTGCCAGCAGTGATCCCGGGACAGGAATTTCCAACGAAAGATTATTTTTC.

The V and J genes are TRBV19 and TRBJ1-1, with D unclear. This CDR3 is built from 16 residues. The V end was cut by 3 bases, the J end by 2 bases, with 16 bases between. In germline, CDR1 is LNHDA, CDR2 SQIVND (reference sequence). CDR3: CASSIPAALGNTEAFF. CDR3 nucleotides: TGTGCCAGTAGTATCCCGGCGGCCCTTGGTAACACTGAAGCTTTCTTT.

The sample holds many counts of this clonotype. The chain couples TRBV7-2 to TRBJ1-4; D is unclear. The V end was cut by 1 base, the J end by 1 base, with 7 bases between. CDR1 and CDR2 from the germline V gene are SGHTA and FQGNSA. There are 15 residues in the CDR3. The CDR3 loop is CASSLGVRTNEKLFF. As DNA, the CDR3 is TGTGCCAGCAGCTTAGGAGTCAGAACTAATGAAAAACTGTTTTTT.

The chain employs TRBV6-2 or TRBV6-3 and TRBJ1-5; D is unclear. V shed 3 bases and J shed 0 bases, with 9 bases lying between them. Germline assignment: CDR1 MNHEY and CDR2 SVGEGT. This CDR3 has 15 residues. CDR3 in amino acids: CASSYTSISNQPQHF. CDR3 DNA sequence: TGTGCCAGCAGTTATACCAGTATTAGCAATCAGCCCCAGCATTTT.

This clonotype showed up many times. The gene calls are TRBV7-9 and TRBJ1-4; 8 bases line up with TRBD1. The length of the CDR3 is 14 residues. Germline trimming cut 5 bases from V and 5 bases from J; bases unmatched to any gene: 4. The germline V gene has CDR1 SEHNR and CDR2 FQNEAQ (reference sequence). The CDR3 region has the DNA TGTGCCAGCAGCCAAGGACAGGGCAATGAAAAACTGTTTTTT. Protein product: CASSQGQGNEKLFF.

There are many counts of this clonotype. CDR3 amino acids: CASGAGGDYTF. DNA of the CDR3: TGTGCCAGCGGTGCAGGGGGCGACTACACCTTC. The chain combines TRBV6-6 with TRBJ1-2; TRBD1 matches at 8 bases. Trimming took 8 bases from V and 10 from J; bases not matched to a gene: 6. This CDR3 comprises 11 residues. The germline CDR1 and CDR2 sequences are MNHNY and SVGAGI (reference sequence).

This clonotype has a handful of counts. The gene calls are TRBV2 and TRBJ2-5; D is unresolved. This CDR3 spans 11 amino acids. The germline V gene encodes CDR1 SNHLY and CDR2 FYNNEI. The V gene lost 7 bases and the J gene lost 3 bases, with 6 bases spanning the gap. The CDR3 DNA follows: TGTGCCAGCACCGCGAAAGAGACCCAGTACTTC. This gives the protein CASTAKETQYF.